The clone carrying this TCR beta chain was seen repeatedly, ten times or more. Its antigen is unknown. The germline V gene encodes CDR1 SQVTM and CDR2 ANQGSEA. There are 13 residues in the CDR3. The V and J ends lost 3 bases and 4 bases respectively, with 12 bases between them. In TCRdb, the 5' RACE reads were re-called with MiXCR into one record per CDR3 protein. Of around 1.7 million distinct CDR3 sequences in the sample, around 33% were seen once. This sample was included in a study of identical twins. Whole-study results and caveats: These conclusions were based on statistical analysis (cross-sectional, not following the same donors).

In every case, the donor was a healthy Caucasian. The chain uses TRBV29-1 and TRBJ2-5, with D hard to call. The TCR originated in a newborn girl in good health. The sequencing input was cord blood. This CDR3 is CSVDVQARETQYF. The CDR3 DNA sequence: TGCAGCGTTGATGTGCAGGCTAGAGAGACCCAGTACTTC.